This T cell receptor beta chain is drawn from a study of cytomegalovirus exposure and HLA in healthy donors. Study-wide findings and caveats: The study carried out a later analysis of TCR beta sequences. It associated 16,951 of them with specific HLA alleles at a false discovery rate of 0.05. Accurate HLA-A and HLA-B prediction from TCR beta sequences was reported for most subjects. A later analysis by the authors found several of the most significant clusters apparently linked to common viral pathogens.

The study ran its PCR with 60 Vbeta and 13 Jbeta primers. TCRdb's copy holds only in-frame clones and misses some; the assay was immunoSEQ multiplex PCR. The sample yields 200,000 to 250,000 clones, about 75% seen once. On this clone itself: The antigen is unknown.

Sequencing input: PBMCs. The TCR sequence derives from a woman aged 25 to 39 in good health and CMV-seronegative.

The CDR3 here is CASSGRGKETQYF. The CDR3 DNA reads TGTGCCAGCAGCGGAAGGGGAAAAGAGACCCAGTACTTC. The chain is built from TRBV9 and TRBJ2-5, with D perhaps matching TRBD1 (5 bases). Trimming removed 3 bases at V and 3 bases at J, with 9 bases between. The CDR3 covers 13 residues. Germline assignment: CDR1 SGDLS and CDR2 YYNGEE.